These 25 T cell receptor beta chains were all obtained from the same sample, sequenced in a study of regulatory T cells in long-lasting Graves disease. Time point specified: newly diagnosed GD, antithyroid drugs for less than 3 months. There was RNA extracted from PBMCs, and the TCR library was made from it. For TCR beta, libraries came from iRepertoire HTBI primers and Arm-PCR of CDR3 regions. MiXCR, applied by TCRdb to the multiplex PCR reads, yields one record per CDR3 protein. In the table there are roughly 560,000 distinct CDR3 sequences, more than 10% of which are singletons. The same sample was also studied in work on T cells in Graves' hyperthyroidism and ophthalmopathy.

The source material was peripheral blood mononuclear cells (PBMCs), sampled at new diagnosis, from a patient treated with antithyroid drugs. Receptors originate from a woman in her twenties or thirties with Graves disease.

This clonotype has a count of ten or more. The chain couples TRBV11-2 to TRBJ1-1, with 9 bases that match TRBD1. The ends lost 4 bases at V and 7 bases at J; junction bases unmatched: 10. This CDR3 contains 15 residues. The germline gives CDR1 SGHAT, CDR2 FQNNGV. The CDR3 loop is CASSSTGQGEIEAFF. As DNA, the CDR3 is TGTGCCAGCAGCTCCACGGGACAGGGTGAGATTGAAGCTTTCTTT.

This clonotype was counted many times. This chain links TRBV9 with TRBJ2-7; 7 nucleotides line up with TRBD2. This CDR3 is built from 16 residues. Trimming removed 4 bases from V and 0 bases from J; junction bases left unmatched: 10. Germline assignment: CDR1 SGDLS and CDR2 YYNGEE. The CDR3 loop is CASSPQTGGYSYEQYF. The CDR3 region has the DNA TGTGCCAGCAGCCCCCAGACGGGAGGCTACTCCTACGAGCAGTACTTC.

This chain uses TRBV5-1 with TRBJ1-6; D remains ambiguous. This CDR3 contains 13 residues. Trimming removed 7 bases at V and 9 bases at J, with 14 bases between. The V gene's germline CDR1 is SGHRS and CDR2 YFSETQ. The CDR3 DNA reads TGCGCCAGCGGCCCGGAGGGTGGTTCACCCCTCCACTTT. It translates to CASGPEGGSPLHF.

Ten or more counts support this clonotype. This rearrangement joins TRBV6-1 to TRBJ1-5; D is undetermined. Germline CDR1 MNHNS, CDR2 SASEGT. CDR3 length: 16 amino acids. Trimming pared 5 bases from V and 2 bases from J, leaving 16 bases between. CDR3 loop: CASSPYHPQGNQPQHF. For the CDR3, the DNA is TGTGCCAGCAGTCCCTATCATCCGCAGGGCAATCAGCCCCAGCATTTT.

About this clonotype itself: The junction does not match germline at one end; this may be a read error. The V and J genes are TRBV11-2 and TRBJ1-2; 8 positions match TRBD1. Germline-derived CDR1 and CDR2 are SGHAT and FQNNGV. The CDR3 is 16 amino acids. The CDR3 loop is CASSQAGTGSPYGYTF. CDR3 bases: TGCGCCAGCAGCCAGGCGGGGACAGGTTCCCCCTATGGCTACACCTTC.

This clonotype was found many times. V usage is TRBV11-2 and J usage is TRBJ2-4; 10 bases are shared with TRBD2. There are 15 residues in the CDR3. CDR1 SGHAT and CDR2 FQNNGV come from the germline V gene. Trimming removed 6 bases from V and 7 bases from J; junction bases left unmatched: 9. CDR3 coding DNA: TGTGCCAGCAGGGTAGCGGGAGGTTATGGGAACATTCAGTACTTC. Translation gives CASRVAGGYGNIQYF.

This clonotype came up many times. V and J are TRBV28 and TRBJ2-1, with 7 positions matching TRBD1. The J segment lost 8 bases and the V segment lost 5 bases, leaving 9 bases of the junction unmatched. CDR3 length equals 14 residues. Germline V CDR1 and CDR2: MDHEN, SYDVKM. This CDR3 is CASSPRQGSHEQFF. For the CDR3, the DNA is TGTGCCAGCAGTCCACGACAGGGAAGCCATGAGCAGTTCTTC.

This clonotype has ten or more counts. The chain is built from TRBV18 and TRBJ2-1; D is possibly TRBD1 or TRBD2 (5 bases each). In germline, CDR1 is KGHSH, CDR2 LQKENI. Trimming stripped 2 bases from V and 0 bases from J, with 11 bases between. CDR3 size: 16 residues. The CDR3 DNA is TGTGCCAGCTCACCATGGGACCGGAGCTCCTACAATGAGCAGTTCTTC. This codes for CASSPWDRSSYNEQFF.

This clonotype has ten or more counts. The chain couples TRBV7-9 to TRBJ1-2, with 7 bases aligning to TRBD1. The V gene end was trimmed by 5 bases and the J gene end by 4 bases; junction bases not matched to a gene: 7. In germline, CDR1 is SEHNR, CDR2 FQNEAQ (reference sequence). The CDR3 is 14 amino acids. CDR3 nucleotides: TGTGCCAGCAGCGGGCGACAGGGTACCTATGGCTACACCTTC. It is translated as CASSGRQGTYGYTF.

The rearrangement joins TRBV11-2 to TRBJ1-6, with D unresolved. V was shortened by 7 bases and J by 8 bases, with 12 bases between the two germline ends. Looked up from germline, CDR1 is SGHAT and CDR2 is FQNNGV. This CDR3 has 13 residues. CDR3 residues: CASNYIEHSPLHF. CDR3 coding DNA: TGTGCCAGCAACTACATAGAACATTCACCCCTCCACTTT. The whole variable domain, filled in from reference TRBV11-2 and TRBJ1-6, reads EAGVAQSPRYKIIEKRQSVAFWCNPISGHATLYWYQQILGQGPKLLIQFQNNGVVDDSQLPKDRFSAERLKGVDSTLKIQPAKLEDSAVYLCASNYIEHSPLHFGNGTRLTVT.

The chain links TRBV20-1 to TRBJ2-3, with TRBD2 matching over 10 bases. Trimming took 6 bases from V and 3 from J; bases not matched to a gene: 9. Germline loops: CDR1 DFQATT, CDR2 SNEGSKA (reference sequence). CDR3 length: 15 amino acids. DNA of the CDR3: TGCAGTGCCCGCTGGGCTAGCGGGAGTACAGATACGCAGTATTTT. Translated: CSARWASGSTDTQYF.

This clonotype has ten or more counts. CDR3 DNA sequence: TGTGCCAGCAGCTTCTACGGAATTAACACTGAAGCTTTCTTT. This codes for CASSFYGINTEAFF. The genes are TRBV7-9 and TRBJ1-1; D gene uncertain. CDR3 length: 14 amino acids. Germline loops: CDR1 SEHNR, CDR2 FQNEAQ (reference sequence). V lost 3 bases and J lost 2, with 10 bases in between.

This clonotype was seen ten or more times. The chain carries TRBV11-2 and TRBJ1-1; no reliable D call. Germline CDR1 is SGHAT and CDR2 is FQNNGV. This CDR3 spans 14 amino acids. Between the trimmed V and J ends, which lost 5 bases and 4 bases, there was a span of 14 bases. Here the CDR3 DNA reads TGTGCCAGCAGCATTAGTATATCCAGCACTGAAGCTTTCTTT. This gives the protein CASSISISSTEAFF.

This clonotype was detected ten times or more. The J gene is TRBJ2-3, the V gene TRBV5-1; 7 bases align to TRBD1. CDR1 and CDR2 from the germline V gene are SGHRS and YFSETQ. The V and J ends lost 3 bases and 2 bases, in that order; junction bases with no gene match: 9. This CDR3 has 16 residues. CDR3 amino acids: CASSWIGGSITDTQYF. The CDR3 bases are TGCGCCAGCAGCTGGATAGGGGGCTCAATCACAGATACGCAGTATTTT.

In its sample, this clonotype was seen once. The CDR3 spells CASSLWSNPFTGELFF. DNA of the CDR3: TGTGCCAGCAGTTTGTGGTCGAACCCATTCACCGGGGAGCTGTTTTTT. V is TRBV28 and J is TRBJ2-2; D unclear. There are 16 residues in the CDR3. V was pared by 3 bases and J by 4 bases, with 15 bases between. CDR1 is MDHEN, CDR2 SYDVKM, per germline.

This clonotype appeared many times. This chain links TRBV12-3 or TRBV12-4 with TRBJ2-2; 10 bases are a match to TRBD2. This CDR3 is built from 15 residues. Unmatched junction bases numbered 2, after V lost 6 bases and J lost 1 base. This chain's CDR3 is CASRSGRVNTGELFF. CDR3 nucleotide sequence: TGTGCCAGCAGGAGCGGGAGGGTGAACACCGGGGAGCTGTTTTTT.

V and J are TRBV7-9 and TRBJ1-6; 7 bases fit TRBD1. The V gene end was trimmed by 5 bases and the J gene end by 8 bases; junction bases not matched to a gene: 3. The CDR3 has 13 residues. CDR1 and CDR2 (germline): SEHNR, FQNEAQ (reference sequence). In DNA form, the CDR3 reads TGTGCCAGCAGCCGGACAGGATATTCACCCCTCCACTTT. It codes for CASSRTGYSPLHF.

The genes are TRBV4-3 and TRBJ2-3; 10 positions match TRBD2. The CDR3 has 17 amino acids. After removal of 1 base from V and 3 bases from J, the junction contained 7 bases not matched to a gene. CDR1 is LGHNA and CDR2 is YSLEER in the germline V gene. The CDR3 region is CASSQVYSAGGTDTQYF. The CDR3 nucleotides are TGCGCCAGCAGCCAAGTGTATTCAGCGGGAGGGACAGATACGCAGTATTTT.

Many counts were recorded for this clonotype. V and J are TRBV28 and TRBJ1-6, with TRBD1 matching 7 bases. Germline V gene lookup returns CDR1 MDHEN and CDR2 SYDVKM. Trimming cost V 3 bases and J 2 bases; bases outside gene matches: 7. The CDR3 extends over 17 amino acids. Here the CDR3 reads CASSFLTGNPYNSPLHF. DNA for the CDR3: TGTGCCAGCAGTTTTCTGACAGGGAACCCCTATAATTCACCCCTCCACTTT. Full variable domain (remainder filled in from reference TRBV28 and TRBJ1-6): DVKVTQSSRYLVKRTGEKVFLECVQDMDHENMFWYRQDPGLGLRLIYFSYDVKMKEKGDIPEGYSVSREKKERFSLILESASTNQTSMYLCASSFLTGNPYNSPLHFGNGTRLTVT.

This clonotype was detected many times. The chain links TRBV10-3 to TRBJ2-7, with D uncertain. Trimming left V 6 bases short and J 3 bases short, with 9 bases between. The CDR3 consists of 12 residues. The germline gives CDR1 ENHRY, CDR2 SYGVKD. The chain's CDR3 is CAISRVSYEQYF. CDR3 in DNA: TGTGCCATCAGCCGTGTCAGCTACGAGCAGTACTTC.

Many counts were recorded for this clonotype. DNA for the CDR3: TGTGCCAGCAGTTTACAGGGAAGTAACACTGAAGCTTTCTTT. Protein: CASSLQGSNTEAFF. The rearrangement uses TRBV7-9 and TRBJ1-1; TRBD1 might be the D (6 bases). In germline, CDR1 is SEHNR, CDR2 FQNEAQ (reference sequence). The CDR3 covers 14 residues. V shed 6 bases and J shed 2 bases, with 13 bases lying between them.

The chain has TRBV7-6 and TRBJ2-7; 10 nucleotides agree with TRBD1. The CDR3 runs to 15 residues. The J segment lost 3 bases and the V segment lost 5 bases, leaving 7 bases of the junction unmatched. CDR1 and CDR2 from the germline V gene are SGHVS and FNYEAQ. CDR3 nucleotides: TGTGCCAGCAGCGTTGGACAGGGGGGTGTCTACGAGCAGTACTTC. Its translation: CASSVGQGGVYEQYF.

This clonotype was counted at least ten times. The rearrangement uses TRBV19 and TRBJ1-5; 9 positions agree with TRBD1. Germline V gene lookup returns CDR1 LNHDA and CDR2 SQIVND (reference sequence). With 0 bases clipped from V and 5 bases from J, the junction kept 8 bases outside the gene matches. This CDR3 is 17 amino acids long. The CDR3 bases are TGTGCCAGTAGTATAGAGTATGGGACAGGGTACGATCAGCCCCAGCATTTT. This sequence encodes CASSIEYGTGYDQPQHF.

The table lists this clonotype with a few counts. The CDR3 region is CASSQDPRITEAFF. The CDR3, as DNA: TGTGCCAGCAGCCAAGATCCCCGGATCACTGAAGCTTTCTTT. The chain couples TRBV4-2 to TRBJ1-1; D not resolved. The CDR3 is made up of 14 amino acids. Trimming took 0 bases from V and 4 from J, leaving 9 bases between them. The germline gives CDR1 LGHNA, CDR2 YNFKEQ.

Details on this clonotype: The likely explanation is a read error, given a far larger clone one base away. The chain employs TRBV11-2 and TRBJ1-1; D unclear. Germline CDR1 reads SGHAT; CDR2 reads FQNNGV. The CDR3 consists of 13 residues. CDR3 nucleotides: TGTGTCAGCAGCCAACCTTTGGGCACTGAAGCTTTCTTT. Translated: CVSSQPLGTEAFF.